One and the same sample provided the 10 T cell receptor beta chains below, sequenced in a study of patients and donors after allogeneic stem cell transplantation. TCRdb reprocessed the RT-PCR reads with MiXCR, giving one entry per CDR3 protein. The table has about a million distinct CDR3 sequences, over 15% seen once; the top ten hold around 5.5%. The material sequenced was blood, either unsorted or a sorted T cell fraction (not recorded which). Every receptor here comes from a human donor who was either an allogeneic HSCT recipient or a stem cell or donor lymphocyte infusion donor (not recorded which). It is not recorded whose cells these are; they may come from a transplant donor.

This clonotype has a handful of counts. The chain employs TRBV29-1 and TRBJ2-5; D is possibly TRBD1 or TRBD2 (5 bases each). This CDR3 region has 13 residues. V lost 6 bases to trimming and J lost 4 bases, with 15 bases between them. Germline loops: CDR1 SQVTM, CDR2 ANQGSEA. In DNA form, the CDR3 reads TGCAGCGTAGCCGGGACGAACGCAGAGACCCAGTACTTC. It yields the protein CSVAGTNAETQYF.

The table lists this clonotype with a few counts. The chain couples TRBV24-1 to TRBJ1-2, with 8 bases fitting TRBD1. CDR3 length: 13 residues. Germline-derived CDR1 and CDR2 are KGHDR and SFDVKD. The V segment lost 5 bases and the J segment 8 bases; nucleotides outside the gene matches: 6. CDR3 region: CATSALTGEGYTF. In DNA form, the CDR3 reads TGTGCCACCAGTGCCCTGACAGGGGAAGGCTACACCTTC.

This clonotype has only a few counts. The chain links TRBV6-1 to TRBJ2-2; the match to TRBD1 covers 9 bases. V was pared by 6 bases and J by 5 bases, with 7 bases of the junction left unmatched. Germline V CDR1 and CDR2: MNHNS, SASEGT. The CDR3 covers 15 residues. For the CDR3, the DNA is TGTGCCAGCAGGGTGACAGGGGGATTAACCGGGGAGCTGTTTTTT. Its protein product is CASRVTGGLTGELFF.

The genes are TRBV20-1 and TRBJ2-1, with D tentatively TRBD1 or TRBD2 (5 bases each). Trimming left V 3 bases short and J 9 bases short, with 9 bases between. The CDR3 sequence is 11 residues long. The germline CDR1 and CDR2 sequences are DFQATT and SNEGSKA (reference sequence). The CDR3 coding sequence is TGCAGTGCTAGTTGGGGGAGTGAGCAGTTCTTC. Protein sequence: CSASWGSEQFF.

This chain connects TRBV2 to TRBJ2-7; weak D call: TRBD2 (6 bases). CDR3 size: 14 residues. Trimming removed 6 bases from V and 5 bases from J, with 17 bases in between. Germline V lookup: CDR1 SNHLY, CDR2 FYNNEI. The DNA for the CDR3 is TGTGCCAGCAGGCGGGGAACCGGGTTTCACGAGCAGTACTTC. This encodes CASRRGTGFHEQYF.

This clonotype was seen a handful of times. The V and J genes are TRBV7-9 and TRBJ1-2; the D gene is possibly TRBD1 (5 bases). The CDR3 has 14 amino acids. Looked up from germline, CDR1 is SEHNR and CDR2 is FQNEAQ (reference sequence). Trimming removed 1 base at V and 6 bases at J, with 12 bases between. CDR3 residues: CASSLGTRGHGYTF. CDR3 sequence (DNA): TGTGCCAGCAGCTTAGGAACACGGGGCCATGGCTACACCTTC.

The chain recombines TRBV3-1 with TRBJ2-7, with TRBD2 matching over 9 bases. The V and J ends lost 4 bases and 2 bases, in that order; junction bases with no gene match: 6. Germline V gives CDR1 LGHDT, CDR2 YNNKEL (reference sequence). This CDR3 is 15 amino acids long. The CDR3 coding sequence is TGTGCCAGCAGCCTTCTGGGCGGGAGGGCCTACGAGCAGTACTTC. It encodes CASSLLGGRAYEQYF.

J is TRBJ2-3 and V is TRBV12-3 or TRBV12-4, with 8 bases lining up with TRBD2. The junction had 13 bases not matched to a gene; V was cut back by 3 bases and J by 5 bases. This CDR3 spans 17 amino acids. CDR3 nucleotides: TGTGCCAGCAGTTTTTTCGGGGGCGGGAGGAATTTAGATACGCAGTATTTT. This encodes CASSFFGGGRNLDTQYF.

This clonotype was picked up a small number of times. The CDR3 DNA sequence: TGCAGTGCTAGAATGAACAGGGGCGGGAAAACGGGCTACACCTTC. Protein product: CSARMNRGGKTGYTF. The V call is TRBV20-1, the J call TRBJ1-2; 7 bases agree with TRBD1. This CDR3 is built from 15 residues. CDR1 DFQATT and CDR2 SNEGSKA come from the germline V gene (reference sequence). V shed 2 bases and J 8 bases; nucleotides not matched to a gene: 14.

The rearrangement uses TRBV4-1 and TRBJ2-6; perhaps TRBD1 as D (6 bases). V shed 3 bases and J shed 0 bases, with 9 bases lying between them. Per the germline V gene, CDR1 is MGHRA and CDR2 is YSYEKL. The CDR3 has 16 residues. CDR3 nucleotides: TGCGCCAGCAGCCACATACAGGGCTCTGGGGCCAACGTCCTGACTTTC. It translates to CASSHIQGSGANVLTF.